The TCR beta chain described here comes from a study of T cells in Graves' hyperthyroidism and ophthalmopathy. Using RNA transcripts as the source, TCR beta CDR3 regions were amplified. The HTBI primer set was used in a first-round RT-PCR of the TCR CDR3. TCRdb redid the calling of the multiplex PCR reads with MiXCR, one entry per CDR3 protein. The sample consists of around 23,000 distinct CDR3 sequences, about half of them appearing once. This clonotype is medium-sized (0.01 to 0.1%). Specimen: blood. The receptor was derived from a woman aged 40-49 years with Graves' hyperthyroidism that later progressed to Graves' ophthalmopathy.

For the CDR3, the DNA is TGCAGCGTCAGACTAGCGGGAGGTTACGAGCAGTACTTC. Its translation: CSVRLAGGYEQYF. The chain carries TRBV29-1 and TRBJ2-7; 13 nucleotides match TRBD2. With 6 bases clipped from V and 4 bases from J, the junction kept 3 bases outside the gene matches. Germline V gives CDR1 SQVTM, CDR2 ANQGSEA. The CDR3 covers 13 residues.